These 5 T cell receptor beta chains were all obtained from the same sample, sequenced in a study of cytomegalovirus exposure and HLA in healthy donors. Amplification used 60 Vbeta primers and 13 Jbeta primers. The method was immunoSEQ multiplex PCR; TCRdb's version includes in-frame clones alone and lacks a portion of them. The data show around 100,000 clones, 75% seen once. Sequencing used PBMCs. All receptors derive from a man aged 45-65 years in good health and CMV-seronegative.

The chain links TRBV5-1 to TRBJ2-5; a weak D match, TRBD2 (5 bases). Germline V lookup: CDR1 SGHRS, CDR2 YFSETQ. V gave up 4 bases and J gave up 5 bases, with 9 bases separating them. This CDR3 has 12 amino acids. DNA for the CDR3: TGCGCCAGCAGCCCGGGGATGGAGACCCAGTACTTC. This codes for CASSPGMETQYF. Full variable domain (outside the CDR3, taken from reference TRBV5-1 and TRBJ2-5): KAGVTQTPRYLIKTRGQQVTLSCSPISGHRSVSWYQQTPGQGLQFLFEYFSETQRNKGNFPGRFSGRQFSNSRSEMNVSTLELGDSALYLCASSPGMETQYFGPGTRLLVL.

The rearrangement uses TRBV28 and TRBJ2-7; TRBD2 matches 9 bases. The trim removed 3 bases at V and 0 bases at J, leaving 9 bases unmatched. Germline V gene data show CDR1 as MDHEN and CDR2 as SYDVKM. This CDR3 is built from 17 residues. The CDR3 DNA reads as TGTGCCAGCAGTTTCGGTCTAGCGGGATCAACCTCCTACGAGCAGTACTTC. Its protein is CASSFGLAGSTSYEQYF.

This sequence joins TRBV29-1 and TRBJ1-4; no definite D call. The germline CDR1 and CDR2 sequences are SQVTM and ANQGSEA. The CDR3 is made up of 13 amino acids. Trimming stripped 7 bases from V and 8 bases from J, with 17 bases between. As DNA, the CDR3 is TGCAGCGGACGGGTGGGAGGGCAAGAAAAACTGTTTTTT. It encodes CSGRVGGQEKLFF.

The V gene is TRBV27, the J gene TRBJ2-7, with D tentatively TRBD1 (6 bases). The CDR3 contains 14 residues. Germline values: CDR1 MNHEY, CDR2 SMNVEV (reference sequence). The ends were cut back, 8 bases at V and 3 bases at J, with 17 bases in the middle. Written as DNA, the CDR3 is TGTGCCAGCGGGGGCTTCGGAGGATACTACGAGCAGTACTTC. It is translated as CASGGFGGYYEQYF.

The genes are TRBV18 and TRBJ2-5; TRBD2 matches at 11 bases. Germline CDR1 and CDR2: KGHSH and LQKENI. This CDR3 comprises 17 residues. V trimming: 3 bases; J trimming: 2 bases; junction bases outside the gene matches: 8. CDR3 coding DNA: TGTGCCAGCTCACCGAGAACTAGCGGGAGTCGGCAAGAGACCCAGTACTTC. It specifies CASSPRTSGSRQETQYF.